Shown below are 28 T cell receptor beta chains from a single sample sequenced in a study of shared clonotypes between healthy human individuals. Data came from immunoSEQ multiplex PCR; TCRdb stores just in-frame clones and leaves some out. This sample yields some 2,100,000 clones, of which around 95% are seen a single time; about 0.13% belongs to the top ten. The material sequenced was naive CD4+ T cells sorted from blood. The subset here: CD45RA+ positively selected. The receptors were sampled from a young man in good health.

As for this clone: Other DNA sequences in this specimen translate into the identical CDR3. The chain is built from TRBV5-1 and TRBJ1-4; TRBD1 is a possible D gene (5 bases). V gave up 0 bases and J gave up 5 bases, with 11 bases separating them. CDR1 and CDR2 (germline): SGHRS, YFSETQ. The CDR3 is made up of 15 amino acids. DNA for the CDR3: TGCGCCAGCAGCTTGGCCGTGGGGGGAAATGAAAAACTGTTTTTT. It specifies CASSLAVGGNEKLFF.

This sequence joins TRBV2 and TRBJ1-5, with D unclear. V was clipped by 6 bases and J by 2 bases, with 8 bases between them. Germline V gene lookup returns CDR1 SNHLY and CDR2 FYNNEI. CDR3 length: 13 residues. The CDR3 protein is CASRQEGNQPQHF. For the CDR3, the DNA is TGTGCCAGCAGGCAGGAGGGCAATCAGCCCCAGCATTTT.

In this sample, this clone turned up once. The J gene is TRBJ2-7, the V gene TRBV5-1, with 7 bases fitting TRBD2. The CDR3 runs 16 residues. Per the germline V gene, CDR1 is SGHRS and CDR2 is YFSETQ. J was trimmed by 6 bases and V by 0 bases; bases with no gene match: 12. The CDR3 loop reads CASSLATAGARGEQYF. The CDR3 DNA is TGCGCCAGCAGCTTGGCCACGGCGGGAGCTCGCGGCGAGCAGTACTTC.

The rearrangement joins TRBV7-9 to TRBJ2-2, with 11 nucleotides matching TRBD2. Germline-derived CDR1 and CDR2 are SEHNR and FQNEAQ (reference sequence). Trimming removed 5 bases from V and 4 bases from J; junction bases left unmatched: 6. This CDR3 comprises 16 residues. The chain's CDR3 is CASSLGLAGPTGELFF. The CDR3 coding sequence is TGTGCCAGCAGCCTAGGACTAGCGGGCCCCACCGGGGAGCTGTTTTTT.

J is TRBJ2-3 and V is TRBV9, with D perhaps matching TRBD2 (6 bases). Germline V CDR1 and CDR2: SGDLS, YYNGEE. Trimming shortened V by 4 bases and J by 0 bases, and 18 bases separated the two germline ends. The CDR3 runs 17 residues. The CDR3 protein is CASSPQGAGLSTDTQYF. Written as DNA, the CDR3 is TGTGCCAGCAGCCCCCAAGGCGCGGGACTTAGCACAGATACGCAGTATTTT.

V gene TRBV19 combines with J gene TRBJ2-5; D possibly uses TRBD1 or TRBD2 (5 bases each). From germline, CDR1 is LNHDA and CDR2 SQIVND (reference sequence). Trimming left V 5 bases short and J 5 bases short, with 12 bases between. CDR3 length: 13 amino acids. Here the CDR3 reads CASSGGRWETQYF. DNA of the CDR3: TGTGCCAGTAGTGGGGGTCGCTGGGAGACCCAGTACTTC.

This clone was recorded only once. This rearrangement joins TRBV18 to TRBJ2-1; 8 bases are a match to TRBD1. Germline V lookup: CDR1 KGHSH, CDR2 LQKENI. V shed 0 bases and J 7 bases; nucleotides not matched to a gene: 8. The CDR3 consists of 16 residues. In DNA form, the CDR3 reads TGTGCCAGCTCACCACCGATGACAGGGGTAACGAATGAGCAGTTCTTC. It codes for CASSPPMTGVTNEQFF.

The rearrangement uses TRBV11-2 and TRBJ1-1, with D hard to call. The CDR3 is made up of 12 amino acids. The germline V gene encodes CDR1 SGHAT and CDR2 FQNNGV. V gave up 5 bases and J gave up 6 bases, with 10 bases separating them. CDR3 residues: CASSRRRAEAFF. CDR3 DNA: TGTGCCAGCAGCCGCCGTAGGGCTGAAGCTTTCTTT. Variable domain in full (rest from reference TRBV11-2 and TRBJ1-1): EAGVAQSPRYKIIEKRQSVAFWCNPISGHATLYWYQQILGQGPKLLIQFQNNGVVDDSQLPKDRFSAERLKGVDSTLKIQPAKLEDSAVYLCASSRRRAEAFFGQGTRLTVV.

This chain links TRBV5-1 with TRBJ1-2; TRBD1 agrees at 12 bases. Germline lookup yields CDR1 SGHRS and CDR2 YFSETQ. There are 15 residues in the CDR3. V dropped 3 bases and J dropped 6; count of bases not matched to a gene: 6. The CDR3 is CASSYTGTGGNGYTF. In DNA, the CDR3 is TGCGCCAGCAGCTACACCGGGACAGGGGGCAATGGCTACACCTTC.

The chain is built from TRBV7-3 and TRBJ2-7; unclear D gene. The V and J ends lost 5 bases and 4 bases respectively, with 6 bases between them. CDR3 size: 11 residues. CDR1 and CDR2 (germline): SGHTA, FQGTGA. CDR3 sequence reads: CASSHLYEQYF. CDR3 nucleotide sequence: TGTGCCAGCAGCCACTTATACGAGCAGTACTTC.

The rearrangement uses TRBV7-9 and TRBJ1-3; D is perhaps TRBD1 (5 bases). The germline V and J ends were trimmed by 0 bases and 0 bases, with 9 bases remaining between them. The CDR3 covers 16 residues. Germline CDR1 is SEHNR and CDR2 is FQNEAQ (reference sequence). The CDR3 sequence is CASSLALTVSGNTIYF. The CDR3 DNA follows: TGTGCCAGCAGCTTAGCGCTGACAGTCTCTGGAAACACCATATATTTT.

The rearrangement uses TRBV7-2 and TRBJ2-7; D remains unclear. V lost 7 bases to trimming and J lost 4 bases, with 11 bases between them. The germline V gene has CDR1 SGHTA and CDR2 FQGNSA. The CDR3 has 12 amino acids. CDR3 in DNA: TGTGCCAGCACGGGCCTAGGGTACGAGCAGTACTTC. Amino acids: CASTGLGYEQYF.

This clone has a single count. The genes are TRBV7-9 and TRBJ2-7, with 11 nucleotides matching TRBD1. CDR3 length: 17 amino acids. Germline V gene data show CDR1 as SEHNR and CDR2 as FQNEAQ (reference sequence). With 5 bases clipped from V and 1 base from J, the junction kept 10 bases outside the gene matches. CDR3 sequence: CASSPLQGQGVSYEQYF. The DNA for the CDR3 is TGTGCCAGCAGCCCACTCCAGGGACAGGGGGTGTCCTACGAGCAGTACTTC. The variable domain in full, completed from reference TRBV7-9 and TRBJ2-7, reads DTGVSQNPRHKITKRGQNVTFRCDPISEHNRLYWYRQTLGQGPEFLTYFQNEAQLEKSRLLSDRFSAERPKGSFSTLEIQRTEQGDSAMYLCASSPLQGQGVSYEQYFGPGTRLTVT.

V usage is TRBV28 and J usage is TRBJ2-4; D is ambiguous. Per germline, CDR1 MDHEN and CDR2 SYDVKM. Trimming removed 10 bases at V and 0 bases at J, with 22 bases between. The CDR3 spans 17 residues. As DNA, the CDR3 is TGTGCCACAGGCTCAGAGTCTTATCTAGTAGCCAAAAACATTCAGTACTTC. Protein: CATGSESYLVAKNIQYF.

The chain recombines TRBV5-4 with TRBJ1-1; D possibly corresponds to TRBD1 (5 bases). Germline V gene sequence: CDR1 SGHNT, CDR2 YYREEE (reference sequence). The germline V and J ends were trimmed by 0 bases and 0 bases, with 6 bases remaining between them. The CDR3 covers 14 residues. In DNA, the CDR3 is TGTGCCAGCAGCTTGGGGACACTGAACACTGAAGCTTTCTTT. It translates to CASSLGTLNTEAFF.

V gene TRBV10-3 combines with J gene TRBJ1-2; a weak D match, TRBD1 (5 bases). Germline-derived CDR1 and CDR2 are ENHRY and SYGVKD. This CDR3 is built from 12 residues. V dropped 4 bases and J dropped 6 bases, with 9 bases sitting between them. CDR3 in amino acids: CAISATTDGYTF. CDR3 DNA sequence: TGTGCCATCAGTGCAACGACAGATGGCTACACCTTC.

The V and J genes are TRBV5-1 and TRBJ1-1; D is unresolved. Trimming cost V 0 bases and J 6 bases, with 12 bases left between them. The CDR3 length is 14 residues. Germline V gene sequence: CDR1 SGHRS, CDR2 YFSETQ. The CDR3 nucleotides are TGCGCCAGCAGCTTGGGCGAGGACTGGGCTGAAGCTTTCTTT. Translated, it gives CASSLGEDWAEAFF.

The chain carries TRBV14 and TRBJ1-5; 9 nucleotides line up with TRBD1. The ends lost 4 bases at V and 6 bases at J; junction bases unmatched: 7. Per germline, CDR1 SGHDN and CDR2 FVKESK. The CDR3 consists of 15 residues. This CDR3 reads CASSPRQGGGQPQHF. For the CDR3, the DNA is TGTGCCAGCAGCCCTCGACAGGGGGGGGGTCAGCCCCAGCATTTT.

A single count supports this clone. The same CDR3 arises from other DNA sequences in this sample as well. CDR3 nucleotide sequence: TGCGCCAGCAGCTTAGCTAGCGGTTCCTACAATGAGCAGTTCTTC. Protein sequence: CASSLASGSYNEQFF. The chain is built from TRBV5-1 and TRBJ2-1; 7 nucleotides agree with TRBD2. With V trimmed by 2 bases and J by 1 base, 3 bases remained unmatched. This CDR3 spans 15 amino acids. Looked up from germline, CDR1 is SGHRS and CDR2 is YFSETQ.

Of note for this clone: This sample includes further DNA sequences coding for the same CDR3. The chain combines TRBV18 with TRBJ1-5; D remains unclear. Trimming left V 3 bases short and J 0 bases short, with 6 bases between. There are 14 residues in the CDR3. In germline, CDR1 is KGHSH, CDR2 LQKENI. CDR3 loop: CASSPTDSNQPQHF. The CDR3 nucleotides read TGTGCCAGCTCACCTACAGATAGCAATCAGCCCCAGCATTTT.

The chain combines TRBV27 with TRBJ1-2; weak D call: TRBD1 (5 bases). With 6 bases removed from V and 8 bases from J, the gap between germline ends came to 16 bases. The germline gives CDR1 MNHEY, CDR2 SMNVEV (reference sequence). The CDR3 extends over 13 amino acids. For the CDR3, the DNA is TGTGCCAGCAGACTCAACAGGTCTCGAGGCTACACCTTC. Protein: CASRLNRSRGYTF.

The rearrangement uses TRBV6-5 and TRBJ1-6; no firm D call. Germline CDR1 reads MNHEY; CDR2 reads SVGAGI. CDR3 size: 16 residues. V gave up 0 bases and J gave up 6 bases, with 12 bases separating them. The CDR3 DNA reads as TGTGCCAGCAGTTACTCGAGGGCTATTCGTAATTCACCCCTCCACTTT. This codes for CASSYSRAIRNSPLHF.

A single count supports this clone. The gene calls are TRBV5-6 and TRBJ1-1; D remains ambiguous. This CDR3 is built from 12 residues. V lost 0 bases to trimming and J lost 2 bases, with 2 bases between them. Germline V lookup: CDR1 SGHDT, CDR2 YYEEEE. CDR3 nucleotides: TGTGCCAGCAGCTTGGACAACACTGAAGCTTTCTTT. Amino acids: CASSLDNTEAFF. Full variable domain (rest looked up from reference TRBV5-6 and TRBJ1-1): DAGVTQSPTHLIKTRGQQVTLRCSPKSGHDTVSWYQQALGQGPQFIFQYYEEEERQRGNFPDRFSGHQFPNYSSELNVNALLLGDSALYLCASSLDNTEAFFGQGTRLTVV.

In this sample, this clone turned up once. The chain is built from TRBV6-5 and TRBJ2-1; D ambiguous. This CDR3 region has 13 residues. Trimming took 7 bases from V and 5 from J, leaving 12 bases between them. Germline values: CDR1 MNHEY, CDR2 SVGAGI. The CDR3 DNA sequence: TGTGCCAGCAAACTGTACGTGGACAATGAGCAGTTCTTC. Protein sequence: CASKLYVDNEQFF.

The J gene is TRBJ2-7, the V gene TRBV11-2; D is unresolved. V lost 8 bases, J lost 0 bases, and 8 bases lay in between. The CDR3 covers 12 residues. Germline assignment: CDR1 SGHAT and CDR2 FQNNGV. The CDR3 coding sequence is TGTGCCAGCGATTCGGGCTCCTACGAGCAGTACTTC. This sequence encodes CASDSGSYEQYF.

The chain employs TRBV7-9 and TRBJ2-5; D is unresolved. The V gene's germline CDR1 is SEHNR and CDR2 FQNEAQ (reference sequence). V lost 0 bases to trimming and J lost 10 bases, with 18 bases between them. This CDR3 is 15 amino acids long. The CDR3 nucleotides read TGTGCCAGCAGCTTAGCCCGCCTCGTCCCTGCGGACCAGTACTTC. This gives the protein CASSLARLVPADQYF.

The chain combines TRBV9 with TRBJ2-3, with a possible D match to TRBD1 (5 bases). Per germline, CDR1 SGDLS and CDR2 YYNGEE. The CDR3 has 17 residues. Deletions cut 1 base from V and 2 bases from J, with 17 bases between. In DNA form, the CDR3 reads TGTGCCAGCAGCGTAAACCCCAAACAGGCGAACACAGATACGCAGTATTTT. Residues: CASSVNPKQANTDTQYF.

This clone was seen a single time. This chain links TRBV5-1 with TRBJ2-5; D perhaps matches TRBD1 (6 bases). Germline CDR1 is SGHRS and CDR2 is YFSETQ. V lost 6 bases, J lost 1 base, and 13 bases lay in between. The CDR3 loop spans 14 amino acids. CDR3 in DNA: TGCGCCAGCAACGCACAGGGTGGCCAAGAGACCCAGTACTTC. Protein: CASNAQGGQETQYF.